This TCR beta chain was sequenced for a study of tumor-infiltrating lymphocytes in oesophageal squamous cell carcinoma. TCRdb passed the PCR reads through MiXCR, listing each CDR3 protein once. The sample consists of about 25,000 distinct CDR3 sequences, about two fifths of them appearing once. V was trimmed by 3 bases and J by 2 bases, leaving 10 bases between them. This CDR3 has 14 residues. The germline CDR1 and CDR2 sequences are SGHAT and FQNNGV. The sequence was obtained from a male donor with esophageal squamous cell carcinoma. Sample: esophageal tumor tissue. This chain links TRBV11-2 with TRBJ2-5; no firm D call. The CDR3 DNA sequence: TGTGCCAGCAGCTTGGGCCTGAGGCAAGAGACCCAGTACTTC. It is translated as CASSLGLRQETQYF. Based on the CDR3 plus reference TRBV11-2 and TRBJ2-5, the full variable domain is EAGVAQSPRYKIIEKRQSVAFWCNPISGHATLYWYQQILGQGPKLLIQFQNNGVVDDSQLPKDRFSAERLKGVDSTLKIQPAKLEDSAVYLCASSLGLRQETQYFGPGTRLLVL.